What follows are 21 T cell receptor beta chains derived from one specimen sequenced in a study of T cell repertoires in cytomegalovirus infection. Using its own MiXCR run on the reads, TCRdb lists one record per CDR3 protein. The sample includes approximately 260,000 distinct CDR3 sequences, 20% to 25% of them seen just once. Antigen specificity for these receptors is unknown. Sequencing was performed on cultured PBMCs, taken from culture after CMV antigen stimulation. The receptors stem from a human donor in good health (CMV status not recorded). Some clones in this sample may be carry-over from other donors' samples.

CDR3 residues: CAWSVNPLVAKNIQYF. The CDR3, as DNA: TGTGCCTGGAGTGTTAACCCACTGGTGGCCAAAAACATTCAGTACTTC. The J gene is TRBJ2-4, the V gene TRBV30, with D unresolved. With 0 bases removed from V and 1 base from J, the gap between germline ends came to 13 bases. The CDR3 runs to 16 residues. The germline V gene has CDR1 GTSNPN and CDR2 SVGIG (reference sequence).

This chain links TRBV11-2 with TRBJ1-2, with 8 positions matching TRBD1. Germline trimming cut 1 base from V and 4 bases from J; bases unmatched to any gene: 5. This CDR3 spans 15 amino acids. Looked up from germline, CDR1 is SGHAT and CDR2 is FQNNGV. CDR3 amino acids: CASSLVRGQGYGYTF. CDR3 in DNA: TGTGCCAGCAGCTTAGTTCGCGGACAGGGCTATGGCTACACCTTC.

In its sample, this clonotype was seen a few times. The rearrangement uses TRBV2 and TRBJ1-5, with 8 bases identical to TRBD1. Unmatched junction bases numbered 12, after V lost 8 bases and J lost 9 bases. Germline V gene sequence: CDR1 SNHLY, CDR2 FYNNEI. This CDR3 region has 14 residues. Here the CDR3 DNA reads TGTGCCAGCGCTCGTACGACAGGGGCCGTGCCCCAGCATTTT. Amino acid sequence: CASARTTGAVPQHF.

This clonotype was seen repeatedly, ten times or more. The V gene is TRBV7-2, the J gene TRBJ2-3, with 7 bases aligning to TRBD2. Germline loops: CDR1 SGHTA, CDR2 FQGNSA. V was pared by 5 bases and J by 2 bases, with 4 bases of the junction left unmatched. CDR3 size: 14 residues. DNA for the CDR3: TGTGCCAGCAGCCCAGCGGGATACACAGATACGCAGTATTTT. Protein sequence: CASSPAGYTDTQYF.

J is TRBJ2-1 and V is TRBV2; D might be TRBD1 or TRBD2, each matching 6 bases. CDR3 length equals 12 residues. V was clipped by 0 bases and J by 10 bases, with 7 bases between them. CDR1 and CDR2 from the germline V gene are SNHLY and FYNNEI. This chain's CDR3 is CASSEAGGEQFF. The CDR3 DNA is TGTGCCAGCAGTGAAGCCGGGGGCGAGCAGTTCTTC.

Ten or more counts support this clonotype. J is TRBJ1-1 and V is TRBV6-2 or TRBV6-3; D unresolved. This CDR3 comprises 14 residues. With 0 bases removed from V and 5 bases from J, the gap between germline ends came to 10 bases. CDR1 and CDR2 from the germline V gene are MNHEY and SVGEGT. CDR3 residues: CASSYSSYGTEAFF. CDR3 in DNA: TGTGCCAGCAGTTACTCGAGCTATGGGACTGAAGCTTTCTTT.

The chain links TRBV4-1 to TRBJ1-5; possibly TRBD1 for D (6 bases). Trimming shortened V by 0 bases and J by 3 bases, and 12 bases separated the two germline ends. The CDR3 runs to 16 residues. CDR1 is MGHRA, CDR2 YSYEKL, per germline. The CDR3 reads CASSQENTGYNQPQHF. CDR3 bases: TGCGCCAGCAGCCAAGAAAATACAGGGTACAATCAGCCCCAGCATTTT.

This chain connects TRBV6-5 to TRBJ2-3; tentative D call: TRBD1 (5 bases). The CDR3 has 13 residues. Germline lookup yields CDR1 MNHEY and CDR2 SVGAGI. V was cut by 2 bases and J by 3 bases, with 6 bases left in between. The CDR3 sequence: CASSYQGTDTQYF. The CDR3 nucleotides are TGTGCCAGCAGTTACCAGGGAACAGATACGCAGTATTTT.

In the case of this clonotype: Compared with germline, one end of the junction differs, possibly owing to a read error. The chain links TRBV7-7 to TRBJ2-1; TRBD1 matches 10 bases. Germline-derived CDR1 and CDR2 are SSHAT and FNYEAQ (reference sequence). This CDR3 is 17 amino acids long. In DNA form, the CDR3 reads TGTGCTAGCAGCTCCAATATACCGGGACAGGGGAACAATGAGCAGTTCTTC. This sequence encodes CASSSNIPGQGNNEQFF.

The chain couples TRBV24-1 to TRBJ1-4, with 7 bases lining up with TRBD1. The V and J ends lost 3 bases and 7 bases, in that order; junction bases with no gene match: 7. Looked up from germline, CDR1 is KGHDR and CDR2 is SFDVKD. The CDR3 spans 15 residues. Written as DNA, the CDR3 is TGTGCCACCAGTGATCCCACAGGGGAACTTGAAAAACTGTTTTTT. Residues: CATSDPTGELEKLFF.

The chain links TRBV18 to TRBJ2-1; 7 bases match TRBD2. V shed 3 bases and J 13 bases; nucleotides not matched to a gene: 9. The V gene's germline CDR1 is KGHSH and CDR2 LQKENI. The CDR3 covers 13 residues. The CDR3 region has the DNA TGTGCCAGCTCACCCCTCCGGGGAGGGTCTCAGTTCTTC. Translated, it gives CASSPLRGGSQFF. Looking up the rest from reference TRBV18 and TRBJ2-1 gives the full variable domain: NAGVMQNPRHLVRRRGQEARLRCSPMKGHSHVYWYRQLPEEGLKFMVYLQKENIIDESGMPKERFSAEFPKEGPSILRIQQVVRGDSAAYFCASSPLRGGSQFFGPGTRLTVL.

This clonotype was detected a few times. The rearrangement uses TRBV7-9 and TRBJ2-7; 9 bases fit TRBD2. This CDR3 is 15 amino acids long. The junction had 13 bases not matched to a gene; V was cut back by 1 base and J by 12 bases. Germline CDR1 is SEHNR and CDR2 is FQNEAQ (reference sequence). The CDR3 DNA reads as TGTGCCAGCAGCTTAGGCCTAATAGCGGGAGAGATCCGGTACTTC. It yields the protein CASSLGLIAGEIRYF.

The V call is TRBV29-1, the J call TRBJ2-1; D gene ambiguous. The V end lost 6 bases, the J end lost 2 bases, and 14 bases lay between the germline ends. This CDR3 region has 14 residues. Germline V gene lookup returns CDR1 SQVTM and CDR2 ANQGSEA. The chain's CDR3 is CSVRTTSTYNEQFF. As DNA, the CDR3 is TGCAGCGTCAGAACGACCTCCACCTACAATGAGCAGTTCTTC.

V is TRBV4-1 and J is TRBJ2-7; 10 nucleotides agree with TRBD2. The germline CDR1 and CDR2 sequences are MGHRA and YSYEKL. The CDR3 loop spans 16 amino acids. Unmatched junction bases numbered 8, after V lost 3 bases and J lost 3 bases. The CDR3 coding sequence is TGCGCCAGCAGCCACCTCACGGGGACTAGCGACTACGAGCAGTACTTC. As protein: CASSHLTGTSDYEQYF.

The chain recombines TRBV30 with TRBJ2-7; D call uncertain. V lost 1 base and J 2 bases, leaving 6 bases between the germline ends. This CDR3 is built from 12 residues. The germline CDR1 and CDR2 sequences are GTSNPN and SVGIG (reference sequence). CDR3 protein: CAWSGITYEQYV. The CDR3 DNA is TGTGCCTGGAGTGGGATAACCTACGAGCAGTACGTC.

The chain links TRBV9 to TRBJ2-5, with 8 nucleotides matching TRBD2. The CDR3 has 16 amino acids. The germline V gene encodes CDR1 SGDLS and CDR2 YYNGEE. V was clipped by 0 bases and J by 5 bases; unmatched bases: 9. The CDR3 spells CASSVVPGGPTETQYF. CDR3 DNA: TGTGCCAGCAGCGTAGTCCCGGGAGGGCCCACGGAGACCCAGTACTTC.

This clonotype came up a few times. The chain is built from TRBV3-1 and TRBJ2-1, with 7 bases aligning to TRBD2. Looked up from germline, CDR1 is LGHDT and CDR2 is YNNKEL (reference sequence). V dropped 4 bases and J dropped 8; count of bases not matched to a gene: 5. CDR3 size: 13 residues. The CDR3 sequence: CASSPMGGDEQFF. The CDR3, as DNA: TGTGCCAGCAGCCCCATGGGGGGGGATGAGCAGTTCTTC.

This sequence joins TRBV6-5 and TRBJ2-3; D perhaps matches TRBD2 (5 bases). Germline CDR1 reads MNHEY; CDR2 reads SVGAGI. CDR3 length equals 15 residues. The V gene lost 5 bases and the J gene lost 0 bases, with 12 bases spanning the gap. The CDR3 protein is CASSQRTVSTDTQYF. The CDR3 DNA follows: TGTGCCAGCAGTCAACGGACTGTTAGCACAGATACGCAGTATTTT.

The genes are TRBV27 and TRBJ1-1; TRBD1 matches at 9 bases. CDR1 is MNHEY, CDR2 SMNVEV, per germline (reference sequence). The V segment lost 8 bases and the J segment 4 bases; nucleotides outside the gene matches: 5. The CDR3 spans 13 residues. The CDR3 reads CASGPDRGTEAFF. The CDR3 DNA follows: TGTGCCAGCGGCCCGGACAGGGGCACTGAAGCTTTCTTT.

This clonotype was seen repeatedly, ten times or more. In DNA form, the CDR3 reads TGTGCCAGCCAGTGCGGGGGGCGGTTCACAGATACGCAGTATTTT. Translated, it gives CASQCGGRFTDTQYF. V usage is TRBV12-3 or TRBV12-4 and J usage is TRBJ2-3, with 8 bases identical to TRBD2. With V trimmed by 8 bases and J by 2 bases, 9 bases remained unmatched. The CDR3 runs to 15 residues.

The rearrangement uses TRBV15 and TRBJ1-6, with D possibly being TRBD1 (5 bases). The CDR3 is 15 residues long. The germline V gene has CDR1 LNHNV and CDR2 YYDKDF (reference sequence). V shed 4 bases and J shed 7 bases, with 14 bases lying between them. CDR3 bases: TGTGCCACCAGCATTCCCGGGACGGCAAATTCACCCCTCCACTTT. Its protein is CATSIPGTANSPLHF.